Given below is one TCR beta chain in context. As yet, its antigen is unknown. This specimen belongs to a study of siplizumab effects on memory and regulatory T cells. Findings of the study overall: A small minority of alloreactive clones were mapped to unstimulated subsets. A major contribution to the alloresponse seemed to be made by naive T cells, which seemed more diverse than memory cells. The drug siplizumab significantly decreased the alloreactive sequences that could be traced to unstimulated CD4+ memory cells. Mappable alloreactive CD4+ clones averaged approximately 69% Treg-derived with siplizumab versus about 30% in controls.

The data were produced by immunoSEQ multiplex PCR, yet TCRdb's version contains in-frame clones alone and is incomplete. The profile covers over 65,000 clones, with 93% appearing a single time and approximately 4.5% taken by the ten largest. J lost 1 base, V lost 5 bases, and 7 bases had no gene match. Germline loops: CDR1 MNHEY, CDR2 SMNVEV (reference sequence). This CDR3 has 16 residues. The sequence was obtained from a human donor in good health. Sequenced material: CD8+ T cells sorted from blood. J is TRBJ2-1 and V is TRBV27, with 8 bases aligning to TRBD1. CDR3 in amino acids: CASSAGQGWSYNEQFF. The CDR3, as DNA: TGTGCCAGCAGTGCCGGACAGGGTTGGTCCTACAATGAGCAGTTCTTC.